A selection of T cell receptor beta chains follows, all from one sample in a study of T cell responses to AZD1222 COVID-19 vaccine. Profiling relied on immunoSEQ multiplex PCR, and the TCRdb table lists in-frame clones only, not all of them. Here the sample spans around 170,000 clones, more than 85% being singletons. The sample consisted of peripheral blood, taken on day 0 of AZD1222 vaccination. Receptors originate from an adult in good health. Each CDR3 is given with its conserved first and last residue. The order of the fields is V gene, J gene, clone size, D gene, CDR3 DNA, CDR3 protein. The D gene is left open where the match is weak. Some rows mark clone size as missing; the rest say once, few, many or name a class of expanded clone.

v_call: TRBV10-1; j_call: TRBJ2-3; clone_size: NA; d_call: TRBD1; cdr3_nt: TGCGCCAGCAGCGGACAGGGGGCAGATACGCAGTATTTT; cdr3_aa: CASSGQGADTQYF
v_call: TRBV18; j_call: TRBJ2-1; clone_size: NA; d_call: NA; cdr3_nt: TGTGCCAGCTCTCCCCCGAACAATGAGCAGTTCTTC; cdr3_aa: CASSPPNNEQFF
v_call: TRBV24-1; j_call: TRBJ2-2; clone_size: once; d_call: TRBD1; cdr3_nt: TGTGCCACCAGTGATTTGGGGACAGCTAACACCGGGGAGCTGTTTTTT; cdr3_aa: CATSDLGTANTGELFF
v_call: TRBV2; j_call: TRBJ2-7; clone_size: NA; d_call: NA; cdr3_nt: TGTGCCAGCAGTGAATCGAGTAGTCCTGCCTACGAGCAGTACTTC; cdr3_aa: CASSESSSPAYEQYF
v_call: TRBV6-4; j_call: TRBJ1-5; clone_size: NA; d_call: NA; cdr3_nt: TGTGCCAGCAGTGACAGAGTTCCGGGACCGGGAAACGTCTTCCCCCAGCATTTT; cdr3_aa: CASSDRVPGPGNVFPQHF
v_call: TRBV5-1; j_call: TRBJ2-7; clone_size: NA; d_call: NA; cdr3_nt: TGCGCCAGCAGCTTTGAGGGCTCCTACGAGCAGTACTTC; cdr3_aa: CASSFEGSYEQYF
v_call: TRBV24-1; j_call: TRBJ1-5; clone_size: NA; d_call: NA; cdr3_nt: TGTGCCACCAGTGACCGGGACTGGTATAGCAATCAGCCCCAGCATTTT; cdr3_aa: CATSDRDWYSNQPQHF
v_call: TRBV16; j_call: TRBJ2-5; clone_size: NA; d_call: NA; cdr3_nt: TGTGCCAGCAGCCAATTTAACAGGCAAGAGACCCAGTACTTC; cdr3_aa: CASSQFNRQETQYF
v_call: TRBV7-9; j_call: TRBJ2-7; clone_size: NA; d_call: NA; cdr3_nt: TGTGCCAGCAGCTTAAGGGGCGTTGGAGCGGGCGTCTCCTACGAGCAGTACTTC; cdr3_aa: CASSLRGVGAGVSYEQYF
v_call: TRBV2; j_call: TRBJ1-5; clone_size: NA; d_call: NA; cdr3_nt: TGTGCCAGCAGTGAGGGAGATCAGCCCCAGCATTTT; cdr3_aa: CASSEGDQPQHF
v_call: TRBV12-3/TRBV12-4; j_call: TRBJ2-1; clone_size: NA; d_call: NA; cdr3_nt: TGTGCCAGCAGGCCCAACCGGGACCCCGAGTTCTTC; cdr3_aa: CASRPNRDPEFF
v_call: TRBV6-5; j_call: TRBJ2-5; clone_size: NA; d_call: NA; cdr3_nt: TGTGCCAGCAGTTACTATTACTCTAGCGACCAAGAGACCCAGTACTTC; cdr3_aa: CASSYYYSSDQETQYF
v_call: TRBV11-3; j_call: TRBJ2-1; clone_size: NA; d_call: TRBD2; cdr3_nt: TGTGCCAGCAGCTTATATAGCGGGAAACGGTCCTACAATGAGCAGTTCTTC; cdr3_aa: CASSLYSGKRSYNEQFF
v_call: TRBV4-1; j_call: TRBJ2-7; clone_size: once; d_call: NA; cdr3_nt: TGCGCCAGCAGCCAAGATAAACAGGGCTGGGAGCAGTACTTC; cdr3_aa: CASSQDKQGWEQYF
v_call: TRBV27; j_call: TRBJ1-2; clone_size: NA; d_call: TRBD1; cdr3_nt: TGTGCCAGCAGTTTAGCCGGACAGGGGTTACATGGCTACACCTTC; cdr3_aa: CASSLAGQGLHGYTF
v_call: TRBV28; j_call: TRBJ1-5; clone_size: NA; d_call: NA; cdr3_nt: TGTGCCAGCAGCGGAAGACAGGTTGATCAGCCCCAGCATTTT; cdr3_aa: CASSGRQVDQPQHF
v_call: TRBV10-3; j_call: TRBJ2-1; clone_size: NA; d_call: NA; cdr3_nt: TGTGCCATCAGTGAGTCGATCTACAATGAGCAGTTCTTC; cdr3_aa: CAISESIYNEQFF
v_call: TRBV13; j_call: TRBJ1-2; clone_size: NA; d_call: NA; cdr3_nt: TGTGCCAGCAGCTTAGTATCCGTCGGCTACACCTTC; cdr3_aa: CASSLVSVGYTF
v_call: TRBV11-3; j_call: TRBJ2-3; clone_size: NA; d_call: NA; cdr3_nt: TGTGCCAGCAGCTTAGATCGCCGTACGCAGTATTTT; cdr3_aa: CASSLDRRTQYF
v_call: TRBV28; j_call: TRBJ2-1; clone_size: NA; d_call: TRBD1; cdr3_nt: TGTGCCAGCAGTGCACCTAGAGGACAGGGGGCAAGGGAGCAGTTCTTC; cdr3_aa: CASSAPRGQGAREQFF
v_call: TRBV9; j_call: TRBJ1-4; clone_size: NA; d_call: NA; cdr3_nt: TGTGCCAGCAGCGTAAGAGGGGCGGTGAATGAAAAACTGTTTTTT; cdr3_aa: CASSVRGAVNEKLFF
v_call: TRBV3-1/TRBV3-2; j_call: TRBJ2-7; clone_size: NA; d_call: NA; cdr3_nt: TGTGCCAGCAGCCAACTGTCTCCCCGAGGGGAGCAGTACTTC; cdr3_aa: CASSQLSPRGEQYF
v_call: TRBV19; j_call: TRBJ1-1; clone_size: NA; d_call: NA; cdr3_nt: TGTGCCAGTAGTACCTTTCCTGGGGGGGTCACTGAAGCTTTCTTT; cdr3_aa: CASSTFPGGVTEAFF
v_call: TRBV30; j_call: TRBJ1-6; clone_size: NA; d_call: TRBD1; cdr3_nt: TGTGCCTGGAGATTAGGGGGCGATAATTCACCCCTCCACTTT; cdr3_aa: CAWRLGGDNSPLHF
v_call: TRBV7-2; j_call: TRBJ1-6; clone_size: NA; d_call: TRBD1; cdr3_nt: TGTGCCAGCAGCTTAGCCCGACAGGGGAGGGCTTCACCCCTCCACTTT; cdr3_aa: CASSLARQGRASPLHF
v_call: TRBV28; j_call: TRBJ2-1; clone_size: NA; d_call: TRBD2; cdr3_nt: TGTGCCAGCAGGGGGCGCCGGCTAGCGGGAGTGGATGAGCAGTTCTTC; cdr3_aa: CASRGRRLAGVDEQFF
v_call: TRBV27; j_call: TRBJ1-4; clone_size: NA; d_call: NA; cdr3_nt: TGTGCCAGCGGGTTTGAAGGCCAATCGAACCTGTTTTTT; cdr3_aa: CASGFEGQSNLFF
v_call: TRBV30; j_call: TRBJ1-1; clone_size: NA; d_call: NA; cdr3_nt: TGTGCCTGGAGTACGGCGCGATTCACTGAAGCTTTCTTT; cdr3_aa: CAWSTARFTEAFF
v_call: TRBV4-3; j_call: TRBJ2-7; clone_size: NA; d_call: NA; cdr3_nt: TGCGCCAGCAGCCAAGCCTTGAAGGACTACGAGCAGTACTTC; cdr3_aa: CASSQALKDYEQYF
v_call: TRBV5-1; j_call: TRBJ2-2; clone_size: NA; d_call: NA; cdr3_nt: TGCGCCAGCGTCGGGACCGCCCCCGGGGAGCTGTTTTTT; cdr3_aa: CASVGTAPGELFF
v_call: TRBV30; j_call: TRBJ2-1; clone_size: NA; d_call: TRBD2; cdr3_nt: TGTGCCGCCACTAGCGGGAGGGCCGGTAGTGAGCAGTTCTTC; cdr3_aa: CAATSGRAGSEQFF
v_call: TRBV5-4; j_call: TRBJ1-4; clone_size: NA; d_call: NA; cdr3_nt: TGTGCCAGCAGCTTGGGATCGGGGAGGGATGAAAAACTGTTTTTT; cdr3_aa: CASSLGSGRDEKLFF
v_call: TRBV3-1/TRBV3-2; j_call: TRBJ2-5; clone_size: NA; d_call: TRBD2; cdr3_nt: TGTGCCAGCAGCCAAGATCCTCCACTAGCGGGAGAAGAGACCCAGTACTTC; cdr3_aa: CASSQDPPLAGEETQYF
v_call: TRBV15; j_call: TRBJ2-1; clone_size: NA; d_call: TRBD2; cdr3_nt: TGTGCCACCAGCAGACAACTAGCGGGGGAGCAGTTCTTC; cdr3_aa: CATSRQLAGEQFF
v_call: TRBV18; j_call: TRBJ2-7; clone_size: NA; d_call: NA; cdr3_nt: TGTGCCAGCTCACCTTCGTGGGCCGCCCCGTACGAGCAGTACTTC; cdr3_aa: CASSPSWAAPYEQYF
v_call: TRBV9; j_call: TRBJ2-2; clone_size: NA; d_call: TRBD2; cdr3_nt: TGTGCCAGCAGCGCCGTGGCGGGAGGGCTGACCGGGGAGCTGTTTTTT; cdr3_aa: CASSAVAGGLTGELFF
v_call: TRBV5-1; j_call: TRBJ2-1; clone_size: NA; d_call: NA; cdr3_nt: TGCGCCAGCAGCTTGTCCGAGAGCTCCTACAATGAGCAGTTCTTC; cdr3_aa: CASSLSESSYNEQFF
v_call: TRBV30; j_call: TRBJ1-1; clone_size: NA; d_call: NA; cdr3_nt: TGTGCCTGGATTCGGGACAAGAACACTGAAGCTTTCTTT; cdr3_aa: CAWIRDKNTEAFF
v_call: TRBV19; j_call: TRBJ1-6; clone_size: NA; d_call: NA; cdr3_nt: TGTGCCAGTAGTATAGATGGCAGGGCCTATAATTCACCCCTCCACTTT; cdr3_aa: CASSIDGRAYNSPLHF
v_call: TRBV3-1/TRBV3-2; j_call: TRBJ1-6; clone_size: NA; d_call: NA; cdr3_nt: TGTGCCAGCAGCCAACAGGGGACCCTCGGTAATTCACCCCTCCACTTT; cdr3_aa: CASSQQGTLGNSPLHF